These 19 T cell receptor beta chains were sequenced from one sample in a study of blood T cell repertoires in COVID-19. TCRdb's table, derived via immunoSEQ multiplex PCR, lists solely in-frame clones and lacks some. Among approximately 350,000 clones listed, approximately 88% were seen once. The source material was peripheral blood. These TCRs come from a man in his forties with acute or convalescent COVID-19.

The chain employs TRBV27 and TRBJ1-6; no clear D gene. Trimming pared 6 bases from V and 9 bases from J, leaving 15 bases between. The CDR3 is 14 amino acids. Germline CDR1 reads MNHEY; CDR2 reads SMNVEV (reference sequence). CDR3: CASRKGSGGSPLHF. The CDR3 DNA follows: TGTGCCAGCAGGAAAGGGTCAGGAGGTTCACCCCTCCACTTT.

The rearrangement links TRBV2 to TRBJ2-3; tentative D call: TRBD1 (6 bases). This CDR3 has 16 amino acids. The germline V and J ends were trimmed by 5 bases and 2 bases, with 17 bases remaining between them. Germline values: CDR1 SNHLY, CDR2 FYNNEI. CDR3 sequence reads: CASSRPPGEITDTQYF. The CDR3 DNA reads TGTGCCAGCAGTCGACCCCCAGGGGAGATCACAGATACGCAGTATTTT.

CDR3 nucleotide sequence: TGTGCCATCGGAGCGGGGGCCGAGGAAGAGACCCAGTACTTC. Amino acid sequence: CAIGAGAEEETQYF. The chain links TRBV10-3 to TRBJ2-5; 8 nucleotides match TRBD2. The CDR3 contains 14 residues. The V and J ends lost 8 bases and 3 bases, in that order; junction bases with no gene match: 8. Germline loops: CDR1 ENHRY, CDR2 SYGVKD.

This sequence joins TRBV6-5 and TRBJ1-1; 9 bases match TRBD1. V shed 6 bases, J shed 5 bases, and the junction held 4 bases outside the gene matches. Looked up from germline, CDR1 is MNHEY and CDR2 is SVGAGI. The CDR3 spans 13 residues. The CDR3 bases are TGTGCCAGCAGGAGACAGGGGGTAACTGAAGCTTTCTTT. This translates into CASRRQGVTEAFF.

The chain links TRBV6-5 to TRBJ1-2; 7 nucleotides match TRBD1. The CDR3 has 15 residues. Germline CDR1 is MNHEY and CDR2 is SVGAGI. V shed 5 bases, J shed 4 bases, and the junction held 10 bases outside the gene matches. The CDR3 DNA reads TGTGCCAGCAGTACATCAGGGGGATTAGGCTATGGCTACACCTTC. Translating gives CASSTSGGLGYGYTF.

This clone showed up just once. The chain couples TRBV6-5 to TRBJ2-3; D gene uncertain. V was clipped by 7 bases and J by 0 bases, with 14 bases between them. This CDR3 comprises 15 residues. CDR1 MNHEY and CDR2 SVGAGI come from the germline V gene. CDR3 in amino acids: CASTIRLPSTDTQYF. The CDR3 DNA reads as TGTGCCAGCACTATTAGACTCCCTAGCACAGATACGCAGTATTTT.

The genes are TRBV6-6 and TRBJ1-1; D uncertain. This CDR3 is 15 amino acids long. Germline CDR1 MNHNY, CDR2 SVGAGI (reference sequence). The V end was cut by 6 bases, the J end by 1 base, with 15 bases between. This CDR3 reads CASSPKRSWNTEAFF. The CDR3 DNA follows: TGTGCCAGCAGCCCCAAGCGTTCTTGGAACACTGAAGCTTTCTTT.

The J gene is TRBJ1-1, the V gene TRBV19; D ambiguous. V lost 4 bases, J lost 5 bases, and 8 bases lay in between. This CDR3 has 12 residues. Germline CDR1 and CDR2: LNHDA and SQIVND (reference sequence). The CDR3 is CASSTTVTEAFF. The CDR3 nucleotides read TGTGCCAGTAGTACTACGGTAACTGAAGCTTTCTTT.

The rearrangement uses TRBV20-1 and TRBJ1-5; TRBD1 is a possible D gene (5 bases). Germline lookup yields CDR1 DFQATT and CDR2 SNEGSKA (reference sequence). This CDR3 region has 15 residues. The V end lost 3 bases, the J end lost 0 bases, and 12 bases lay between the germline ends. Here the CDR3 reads CSASIRVGSNQPQHF. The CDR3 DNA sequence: TGCAGTGCTAGTATCAGGGTCGGTAGCAATCAGCCCCAGCATTTT.

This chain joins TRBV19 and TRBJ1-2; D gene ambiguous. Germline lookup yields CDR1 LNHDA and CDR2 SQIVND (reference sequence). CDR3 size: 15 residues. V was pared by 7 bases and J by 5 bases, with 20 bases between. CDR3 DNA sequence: TGTGCCAGTACCCGGGCGATTAGTTCGGGGTATGGCTACACCTTC. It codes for CASTRAISSGYGYTF.

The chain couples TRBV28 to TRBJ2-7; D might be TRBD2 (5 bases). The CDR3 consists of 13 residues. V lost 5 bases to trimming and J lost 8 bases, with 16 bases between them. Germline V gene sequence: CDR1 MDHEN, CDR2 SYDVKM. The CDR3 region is CASSPYVGSKQYF. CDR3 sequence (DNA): TGTGCCAGCAGTCCCTACGTAGGGAGCAAGCAGTACTTC.

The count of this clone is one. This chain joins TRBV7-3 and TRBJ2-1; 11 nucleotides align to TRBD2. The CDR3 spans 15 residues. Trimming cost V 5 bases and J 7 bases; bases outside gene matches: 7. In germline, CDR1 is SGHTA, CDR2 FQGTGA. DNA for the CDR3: TGTGCCAGCAGCGAGACTAGCGGGGTGGGAAATGAGCAGTTCTTC. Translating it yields CASSETSGVGNEQFF.

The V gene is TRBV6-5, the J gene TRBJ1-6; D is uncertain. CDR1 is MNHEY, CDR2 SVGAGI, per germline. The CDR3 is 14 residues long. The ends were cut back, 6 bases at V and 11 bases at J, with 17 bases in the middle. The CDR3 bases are TGTGCCAGCAGCCCCGAGGTTATCTTGGCACCCCTCCACTTT. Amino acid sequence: CASSPEVILAPLHF.

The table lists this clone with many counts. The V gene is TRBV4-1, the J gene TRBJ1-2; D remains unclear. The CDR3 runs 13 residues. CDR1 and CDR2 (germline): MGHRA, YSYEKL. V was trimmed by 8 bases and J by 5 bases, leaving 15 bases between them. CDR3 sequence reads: CASRGSKIYGYTF. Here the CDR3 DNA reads TGCGCCAGCCGGGGTTCCAAAATATATGGCTACACCTTC.

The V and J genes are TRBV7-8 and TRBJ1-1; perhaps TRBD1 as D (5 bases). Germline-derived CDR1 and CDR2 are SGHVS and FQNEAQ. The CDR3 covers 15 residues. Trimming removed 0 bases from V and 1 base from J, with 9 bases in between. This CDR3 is CASSLALRENTEAFF. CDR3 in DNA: TGTGCCAGCAGCTTAGCGCTCAGGGAGAACACTGAAGCTTTCTTT.

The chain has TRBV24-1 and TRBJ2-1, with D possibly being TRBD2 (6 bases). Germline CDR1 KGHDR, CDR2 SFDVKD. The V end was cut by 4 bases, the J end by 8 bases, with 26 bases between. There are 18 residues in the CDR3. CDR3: CATSDRKNSGTGGDEQFF. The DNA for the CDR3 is TGTGCCACCAGTGACCGAAAAAATAGCGGTACAGGTGGGGATGAGCAGTTCTTC.

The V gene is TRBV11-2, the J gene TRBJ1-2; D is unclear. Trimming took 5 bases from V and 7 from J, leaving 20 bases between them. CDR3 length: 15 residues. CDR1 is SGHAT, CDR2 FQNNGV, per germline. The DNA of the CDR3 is TGTGCCAGCAGCCAGTGGGTGGAGGCTCGGGTTGGCTACACCTTC. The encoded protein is CASSQWVEARVGYTF.

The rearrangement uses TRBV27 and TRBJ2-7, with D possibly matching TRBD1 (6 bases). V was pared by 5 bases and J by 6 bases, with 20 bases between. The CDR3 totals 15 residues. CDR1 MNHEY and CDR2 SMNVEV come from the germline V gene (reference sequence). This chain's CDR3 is CASSLYFGTKGEQYF. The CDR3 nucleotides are TGTGCCAGCAGTCTATACTTCGGGACAAAGGGCGAGCAGTACTTC.

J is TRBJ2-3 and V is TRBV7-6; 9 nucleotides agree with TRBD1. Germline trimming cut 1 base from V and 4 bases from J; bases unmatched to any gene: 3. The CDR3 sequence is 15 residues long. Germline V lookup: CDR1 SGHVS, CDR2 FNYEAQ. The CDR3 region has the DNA TGTGCCAGCAGCTTAGTTGGGACAGGGCCAGATACGCAGTATTTT. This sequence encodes CASSLVGTGPDTQYF.